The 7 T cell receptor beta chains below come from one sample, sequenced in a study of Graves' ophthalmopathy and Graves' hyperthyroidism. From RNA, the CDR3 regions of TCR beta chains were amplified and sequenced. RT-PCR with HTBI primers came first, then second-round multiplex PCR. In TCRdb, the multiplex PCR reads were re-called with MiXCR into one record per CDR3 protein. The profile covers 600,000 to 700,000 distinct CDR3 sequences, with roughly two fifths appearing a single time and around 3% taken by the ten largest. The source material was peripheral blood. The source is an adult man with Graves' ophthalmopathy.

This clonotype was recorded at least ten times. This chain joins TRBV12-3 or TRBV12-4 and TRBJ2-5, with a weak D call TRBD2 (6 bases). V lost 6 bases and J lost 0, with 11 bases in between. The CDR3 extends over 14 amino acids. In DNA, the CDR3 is TGTGCCAGCAGCCTGGGACTGGACCAAGAGACCCAGTACTTC. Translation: CASSLGLDQETQYF.

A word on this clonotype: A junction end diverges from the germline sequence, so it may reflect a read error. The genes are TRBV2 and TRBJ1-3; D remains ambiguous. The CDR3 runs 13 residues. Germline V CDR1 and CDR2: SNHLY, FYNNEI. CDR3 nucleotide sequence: TGTGCCAGCAGTGTTATCGGCGGAAACACCTTATATTTT. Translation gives CASSVIGGNTLYF.

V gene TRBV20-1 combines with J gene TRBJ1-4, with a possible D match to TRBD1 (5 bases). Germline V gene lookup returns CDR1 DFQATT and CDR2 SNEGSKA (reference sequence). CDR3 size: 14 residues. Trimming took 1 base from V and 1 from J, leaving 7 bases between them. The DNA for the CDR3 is TGCAGTGCTAGAGTCGGGGGAACTAATGAAAAACTGTTTTTT. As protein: CSARVGGTNEKLFF.

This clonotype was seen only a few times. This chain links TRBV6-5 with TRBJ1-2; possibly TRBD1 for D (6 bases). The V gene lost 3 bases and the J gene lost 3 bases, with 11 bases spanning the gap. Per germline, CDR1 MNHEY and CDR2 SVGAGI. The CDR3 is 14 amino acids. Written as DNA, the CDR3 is TGTGCCAGCAGTTATCGGGGGCAAGACTATGGCTACACCTTC. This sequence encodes CASSYRGQDYGYTF.

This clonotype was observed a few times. CDR3 amino acids: CASSSSEGSYEQYF. CDR3 nucleotides: TGTGCCAGCAGCTCCTCGGAGGGCTCCTACGAGCAGTACTTC. J is TRBJ2-7 and V is TRBV12-3 or TRBV12-4; maybe TRBD2 (6 bases). Trimming took 6 bases from V and 0 from J, leaving 12 bases between them. The CDR3 consists of 14 residues.

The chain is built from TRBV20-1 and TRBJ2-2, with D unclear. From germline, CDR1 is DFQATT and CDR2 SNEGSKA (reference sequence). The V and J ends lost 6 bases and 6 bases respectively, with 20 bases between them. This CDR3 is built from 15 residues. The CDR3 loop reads CSAPKTPGTPGELFF. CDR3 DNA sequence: TGCAGTGCCCCTAAAACCCCGGGTACGCCCGGGGAGCTGTTTTTT.

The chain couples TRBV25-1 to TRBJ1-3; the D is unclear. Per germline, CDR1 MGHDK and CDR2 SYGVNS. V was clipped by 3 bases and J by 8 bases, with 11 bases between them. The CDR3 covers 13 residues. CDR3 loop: CASSEGGRDTIYF. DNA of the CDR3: TGTGCCAGCAGTGAGGGCGGGAGGGACACCATATATTTT.